The 20 T cell receptor beta chains below all came from one sample that was sequenced in a study of cytomegalovirus exposure and HLA in healthy donors. PCR involved 60 Vbeta and 13 Jbeta primers. Repertoires were generated with immunoSEQ multiplex PCR, while TCRdb's copy carries only in-frame clones and drops some. Among some 180,000 clones listed, over 80% were seen once. What was sequenced was PBMCs. The receptors originated from a girl aged 5-17 years in good health and CMV-seropositive.

This clone was counted a few times. V gene TRBV5-8 combines with J gene TRBJ2-1, with TRBD2 as a possible D gene (6 bases). The germline gives CDR1 SGHTS, CDR2 YDEGEE. This CDR3 is built from 16 residues. V lost 4 bases, J lost 5 bases, and 19 bases lay in between. CDR3 loop: CASSQTIGRAHNEQFF. The CDR3 DNA sequence: TGTGCCAGCAGCCAAACCATCGGGAGAGCTCACAATGAGCAGTTCTTC.

For this clone: One junction end does not reproduce the germline sequence, and a read error may be involved. The J gene is TRBJ1-4, the V gene TRBV6-1; no definite D call. The V gene's germline CDR1 is MNHNS and CDR2 SASEGT. The CDR3 runs to 8 residues. The CDR3 reads CASTGNVF. Written as DNA, the CDR3 is TGTGCCAGCACCGGGAACGTTTTT.

The rearrangement links TRBV25-1 to TRBJ1-2, with 9 nucleotides matching TRBD1. V lost 4 bases and J lost 6; bases outside the gene matches: 3. This CDR3 comprises 13 residues. From germline, CDR1 is MGHDK and CDR2 SYGVNS. The CDR3 nucleotides read TGTGCCAGCAGTGTGACAGGGGGTAATGGCTACACCTTC. As protein: CASSVTGGNGYTF.

The chain carries TRBV18 and TRBJ1-5; TRBD1 agrees at 9 bases. Trimming took 9 bases from V and 6 from J; bases not matched to a gene: 6. CDR1 is KGHSH and CDR2 is LQKENI in the germline V gene. The CDR3 runs 13 residues. The CDR3, as DNA: TGTGCCAGTGCCGGGACAGGGAGTCAGCCCCAGCATTTT. Protein sequence: CASAGTGSQPQHF. Combining the CDR3 with reference TRBV18 and TRBJ1-5 gives the whole variable domain NAGVMQNPRHLVRRRGQEARLRCSPMKGHSHVYWYRQLPEEGLKFMVYLQKENIIDESGMPKERFSAEFPKEGPSILRIQQVVRGDSAAYFCASAGTGSQPQHFGDGTRLSIL.

The rearrangement links TRBV6-1 to TRBJ1-2; 7 nucleotides agree with TRBD1. This CDR3 has 13 residues. V was pared by 2 bases and J by 8 bases, with 5 bases of the junction left unmatched. Germline assignment: CDR1 MNHNS and CDR2 SASEGT. CDR3: CASSELPGGGYTF. The CDR3 DNA reads as TGTGCCAGCAGTGAACTACCAGGGGGAGGCTACACCTTC.

The chain is built from TRBV9 and TRBJ2-5, with a weak D call TRBD1 (6 bases). Germline V gene sequence: CDR1 SGDLS, CDR2 YYNGEE. The CDR3 has 14 residues. V lost 4 bases and J lost 5, with 15 bases in between. This chain's CDR3 is CASSPRGGSETQYF. In nucleotides, the CDR3 is TGTGCCAGCAGCCCCAGAGGGGGTTCGGAGACCCAGTACTTC.

The rearrangement links TRBV11-2 to TRBJ2-3; 13 positions match TRBD2. The CDR3 runs 15 residues. Germline V gene lookup returns CDR1 SGHAT and CDR2 FQNNGV. Trimming removed 5 bases from V and 2 bases from J; junction bases left unmatched: 1. This CDR3 reads CASSTSGRDTDTQYF. The CDR3 nucleotides are TGTGCCAGCAGCACTAGCGGGAGGGACACAGATACGCAGTATTTT.

As DNA, the CDR3 is TGCGCCAGCAGCCATAGCGAACCGGCCGGTACGCAGTATTTT. Its protein is CASSHSEPAGTQYF. The rearrangement joins TRBV5-1 to TRBJ2-3, with a possible D match to TRBD2 (5 bases). Per the germline V gene, CDR1 is SGHRS and CDR2 is YFSETQ. The CDR3 contains 14 residues. V gave up 4 bases and J gave up 8 bases, with 17 bases separating them.

The chain employs TRBV27 and TRBJ1-4; 8 bases fit TRBD1. The CDR3 contains 18 residues. The germline CDR1 and CDR2 sequences are MNHEY and SMNVEV (reference sequence). The ends lost 5 bases at V and 4 bases at J; junction bases unmatched: 15. DNA for the CDR3: TGTGCCAGCAGTACATATGGACAGGGCCTCGGAGGTAATGAAAAACTGTTTTTT. Translation: CASSTYGQGLGGNEKLFF.

The chain's CDR3 is CASSVRTGGINYGYTF. CDR3 nucleotides: TGTGCCAGCAGCGTACGGACAGGGGGCATTAACTATGGCTACACCTTC. This sequence joins TRBV9 and TRBJ1-2; 11 positions agree with TRBD1. The CDR3 extends over 16 amino acids. V lost 1 base, J lost 1 base, and 3 bases stayed unmatched. Per germline, CDR1 SGDLS and CDR2 YYNGEE.

The J gene is TRBJ2-1, the V gene TRBV19, with D unresolved. CDR1 is LNHDA, CDR2 SQIVND, per germline (reference sequence). This CDR3 spans 14 amino acids. V was clipped by 5 bases and J by 2 bases, with 10 bases between them. The CDR3: CASSPTGPYNEQFF. The CDR3 coding sequence is TGTGCCAGTAGTCCAACTGGTCCCTACAATGAGCAGTTCTTC. Supplemented by reference TRBV19 and TRBJ2-1, the full variable domain reads DGGITQSPKYLFRKEGQNVTLSCEQNLNHDAMYWYRQDPGQGLRLIYYSQIVNDFQKGDIAEGYSVSREKKESFPLTVTSAQKNPTAFYLCASSPTGPYNEQFFGPGTRLTVL.

This chain links TRBV5-1 with TRBJ2-2; 8 positions match TRBD2. The junction had 2 bases not matched to a gene; V was cut back by 0 bases and J by 1 base. The length of the CDR3 is 16 residues. The V gene's germline CDR1 is SGHRS and CDR2 YFSETQ. The CDR3 sequence is CASSLDSGVNTGELFF. The CDR3 region has the DNA TGCGCCAGCAGCTTGGATAGCGGGGTGAACACCGGGGAGCTGTTTTTT.

This clone was counted a few times. This chain connects TRBV4-3 to TRBJ2-3, with D unclear. CDR3 length: 15 amino acids. Looked up from germline, CDR1 is LGHNA and CDR2 is YSLEER. V was clipped by 4 bases and J by 4 bases, with 15 bases between them. The CDR3 here is CASSLNIALADTQYF. As DNA, the CDR3 is TGCGCCAGCAGCCTTAACATCGCCCTCGCAGATACGCAGTATTTT.

The rearrangement uses TRBV7-9 and TRBJ1-2; 10 bases align to TRBD1. The CDR3 contains 16 residues. From germline, CDR1 is SEHNR and CDR2 FQNEAQ (reference sequence). V lost 5 bases to trimming and J lost 4 bases; unmatched junction nucleotides: 10. CDR3 in DNA: TGTGCCAGCAGCGCCGGGACAGGGGATTCCCCCTATGGCTACACCTTC. Its translation: CASSAGTGDSPYGYTF.

This chain connects TRBV4-3 to TRBJ2-1, with TRBD2 identical over 8 bases. CDR1 is LGHNA, CDR2 YSLEER, per germline. This CDR3 is built from 18 residues. J lost 0 bases, V lost 1 base, and 8 bases had no gene match. The CDR3 sequence: CASSQVPSLAASYNEQFF. CDR3 bases: TGCGCCAGCAGCCAAGTACCCTCACTAGCGGCCTCCTACAATGAGCAGTTCTTC.

Written as DNA, the CDR3 is TGTGCCAGCAGCCGAGGACAGATATCCCCCGGGGAGCTGTTTTTT. Translation gives CASSRGQISPGELFF. This chain uses TRBV9 with TRBJ2-2; weak D call: TRBD1 (6 bases). CDR1 SGDLS and CDR2 YYNGEE come from the germline V gene. The CDR3 totals 15 residues. V shed 4 bases and J shed 6 bases, with 16 bases lying between them.

V is TRBV4-3 and J is TRBJ1-5; TRBD1 agrees at 7 bases. The V and J ends lost 2 bases and 12 bases, in that order; junction bases with no gene match: 10. CDR3 length: 14 residues. Germline V CDR1 and CDR2: LGHNA, YSLEER. Here the CDR3 reads CASSQSRQGAYQHF. The CDR3 DNA reads TGCGCCAGCAGCCAAAGTCGACAGGGCGCGTACCAGCATTTT.

The rearrangement links TRBV7-3 to TRBJ1-1, with a possible D match to TRBD1 (6 bases). The CDR3 has 14 amino acids. Germline loops: CDR1 SGHTA, CDR2 FQGTGA. Trimming cost V 3 bases and J 4 bases, with 12 bases left between them. The CDR3 loop reads CASSLGGLGTEAFF. In DNA, the CDR3 is TGTGCCAGCAGCTTGGGGGGGCTTGGCACTGAAGCTTTCTTT.

Only a few counts were recorded for this clone. The rearrangement links TRBV6-5 to TRBJ2-7; possible D gene TRBD1, 6 bases. The CDR3 runs 13 residues. Trimming took 6 bases from V and 4 from J, leaving 13 bases between them. Germline assignment: CDR1 MNHEY and CDR2 SVGAGI. The CDR3, as DNA: TGTGCCAGCAGGAAACAGGGTGGGTACGAGCAGTACTTC. It translates to CASRKQGGYEQYF.

To note about this clone: Other DNA sequences in this specimen translate into the identical CDR3. The gene calls are TRBV7-9 and TRBJ1-2, with 8 bases fitting TRBD1. The CDR3 consists of 13 residues. The V gene's germline CDR1 is SEHNR and CDR2 FQNEAQ (reference sequence). The V segment lost 3 bases and the J segment 4 bases; nucleotides outside the gene matches: 1. CDR3: CASSLGTGYGYTF. The CDR3 nucleotides read TGTGCCAGCAGCTTGGGGACAGGCTATGGCTACACCTTC.